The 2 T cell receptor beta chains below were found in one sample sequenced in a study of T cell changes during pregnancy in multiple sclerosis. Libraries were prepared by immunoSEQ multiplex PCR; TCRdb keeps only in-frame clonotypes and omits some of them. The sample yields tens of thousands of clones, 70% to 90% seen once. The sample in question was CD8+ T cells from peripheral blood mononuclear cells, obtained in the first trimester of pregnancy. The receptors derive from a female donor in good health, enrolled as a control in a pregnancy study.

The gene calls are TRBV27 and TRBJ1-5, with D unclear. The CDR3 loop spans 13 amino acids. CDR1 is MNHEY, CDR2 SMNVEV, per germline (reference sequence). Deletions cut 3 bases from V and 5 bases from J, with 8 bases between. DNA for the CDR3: TGTGCCAGCAGTTTTCTGCGAGATCAGCCCCAGCATTTT. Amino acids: CASSFLRDQPQHF.

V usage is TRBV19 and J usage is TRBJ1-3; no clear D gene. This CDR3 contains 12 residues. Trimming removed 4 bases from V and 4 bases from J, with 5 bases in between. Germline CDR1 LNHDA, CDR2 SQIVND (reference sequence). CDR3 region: CASSTRGNTIYF. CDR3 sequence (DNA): TGTGCCAGTAGTACTAGAGGAAACACCATATATTTT. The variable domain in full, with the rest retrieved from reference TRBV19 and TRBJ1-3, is DGGITQSPKYLFRKEGQNVTLSCEQNLNHDAMYWYRQDPGQGLRLIYYSQIVNDFQKGDIAEGYSVSREKKESFPLTVTSAQKNPTAFYLCASSTRGNTIYFGEGSWLTVV.